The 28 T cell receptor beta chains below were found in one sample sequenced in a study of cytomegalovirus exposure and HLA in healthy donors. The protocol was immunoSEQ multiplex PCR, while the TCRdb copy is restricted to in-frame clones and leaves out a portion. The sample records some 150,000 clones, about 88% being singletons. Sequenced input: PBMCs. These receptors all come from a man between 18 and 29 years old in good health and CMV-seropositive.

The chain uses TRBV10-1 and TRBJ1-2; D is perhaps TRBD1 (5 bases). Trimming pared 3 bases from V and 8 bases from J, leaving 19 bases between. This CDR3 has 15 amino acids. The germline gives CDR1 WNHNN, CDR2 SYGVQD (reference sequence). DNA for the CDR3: TGCGCCAGCAGTGATTCCCCAGGGTTGCGTACGGGCTACACCTTC. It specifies CASSDSPGLRTGYTF.

CDR3 residues: CASNGGAGTNEKLFF. The CDR3 bases are TGTGCCAGCAACGGAGGGGCAGGGACTAATGAAAAACTGTTTTTT. This chain joins TRBV7-9 and TRBJ1-4; tentatively, D is TRBD1 (5 bases). V was trimmed by 7 bases and J by 2 bases, leaving 14 bases between them. This CDR3 has 15 amino acids. The V gene's germline CDR1 is SEHNR and CDR2 FQNEAQ (reference sequence).

CDR3 bases: TGCGCCAGCAGCCATCCCCGACTAGCGTTCCGCACAGATACGCAGTATTTT. Protein: CASSHPRLAFRTDTQYF. V is TRBV4-3 and J is TRBJ2-3; 8 nucleotides line up with TRBD2. V was pared by 3 bases and J by 1 base, with 9 bases of the junction left unmatched. The CDR3 consists of 17 residues. CDR1 LGHNA and CDR2 YSLEER come from the germline V gene.

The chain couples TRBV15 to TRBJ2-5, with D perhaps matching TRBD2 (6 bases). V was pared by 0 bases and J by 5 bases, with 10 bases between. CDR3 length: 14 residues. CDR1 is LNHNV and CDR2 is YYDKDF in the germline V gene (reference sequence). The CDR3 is CATSRERGGETQYF. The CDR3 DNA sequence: TGTGCCACCAGCAGAGAGCGGGGTGGGGAGACCCAGTACTTC.

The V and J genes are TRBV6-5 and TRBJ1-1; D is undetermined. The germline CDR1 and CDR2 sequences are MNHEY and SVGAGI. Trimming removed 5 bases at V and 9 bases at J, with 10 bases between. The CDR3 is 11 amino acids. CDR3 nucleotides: TGTGCCAGCAGTGTGAGAGTTAAAGCTTTCTTT. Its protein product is CASSVRVKAFF.

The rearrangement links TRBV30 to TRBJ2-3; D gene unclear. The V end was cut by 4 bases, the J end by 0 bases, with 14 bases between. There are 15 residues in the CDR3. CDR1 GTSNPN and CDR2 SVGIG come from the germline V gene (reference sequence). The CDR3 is CAWTPAHLSTDTQYF. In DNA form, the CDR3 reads TGTGCCTGGACCCCAGCGCATCTCAGCACAGATACGCAGTATTTT.

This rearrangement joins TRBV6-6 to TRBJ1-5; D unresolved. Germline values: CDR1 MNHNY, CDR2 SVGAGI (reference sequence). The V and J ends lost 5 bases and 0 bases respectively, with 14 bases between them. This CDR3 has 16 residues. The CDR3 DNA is TGTGCCAGCAGTGCTTTGGTCGAGAGTAGCAATCAGCCCCAGCATTTT. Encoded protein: CASSALVESSNQPQHF.

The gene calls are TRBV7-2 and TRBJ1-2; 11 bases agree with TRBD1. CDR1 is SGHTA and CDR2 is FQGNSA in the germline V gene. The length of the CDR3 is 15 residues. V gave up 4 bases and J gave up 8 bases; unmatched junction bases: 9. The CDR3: CASSSRTGGTRGYTF. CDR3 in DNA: TGTGCCAGCAGCTCTAGGACAGGGGGCACGCGGGGCTACACCTTC.

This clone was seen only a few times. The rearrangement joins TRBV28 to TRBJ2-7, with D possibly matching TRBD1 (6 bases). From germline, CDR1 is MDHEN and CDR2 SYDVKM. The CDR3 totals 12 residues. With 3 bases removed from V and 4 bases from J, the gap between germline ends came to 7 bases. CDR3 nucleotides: TGTGCCAGCAGTTTTACAGGGTACGAGCAGTACTTC. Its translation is CASSFTGYEQYF.

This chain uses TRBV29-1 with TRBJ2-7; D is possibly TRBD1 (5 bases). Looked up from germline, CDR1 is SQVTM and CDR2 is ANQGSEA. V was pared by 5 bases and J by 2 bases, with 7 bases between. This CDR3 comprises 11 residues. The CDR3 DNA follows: TGCAGCGTTCTCAGGGCCTACGAGCAGTACTTC. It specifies CSVLRAYEQYF.

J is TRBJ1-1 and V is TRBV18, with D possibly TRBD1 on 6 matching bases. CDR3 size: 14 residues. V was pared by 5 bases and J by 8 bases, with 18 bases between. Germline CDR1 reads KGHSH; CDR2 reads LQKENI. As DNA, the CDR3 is TGTGCCAGCTCATCATATACAGGGTTAACGGAAGCTTTCTTT. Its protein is CASSSYTGLTEAFF.

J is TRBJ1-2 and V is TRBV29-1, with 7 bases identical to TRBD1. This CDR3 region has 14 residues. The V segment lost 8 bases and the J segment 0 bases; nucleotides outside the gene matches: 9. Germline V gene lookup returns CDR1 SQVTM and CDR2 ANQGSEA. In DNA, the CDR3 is TGCAGCACGCGACAGGGAACCACTAACTATGGCTACACCTTC. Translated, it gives CSTRQGTTNYGYTF.

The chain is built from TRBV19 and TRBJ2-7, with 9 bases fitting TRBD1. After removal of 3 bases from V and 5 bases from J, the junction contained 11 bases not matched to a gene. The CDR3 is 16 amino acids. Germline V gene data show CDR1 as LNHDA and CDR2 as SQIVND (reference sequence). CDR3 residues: CASSISEQGAIHEQYF. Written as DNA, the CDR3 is TGTGCCAGTAGTATTAGTGAACAGGGGGCGATCCACGAGCAGTACTTC.

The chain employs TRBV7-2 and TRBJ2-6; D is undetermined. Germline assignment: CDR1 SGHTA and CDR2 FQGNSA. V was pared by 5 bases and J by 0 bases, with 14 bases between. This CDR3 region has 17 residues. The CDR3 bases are TGTGCCAGCAGCCAAAGGCGCGGCAACTCTGGGGCCAACGTCCTGACTTTC. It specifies CASSQRRGNSGANVLTF.

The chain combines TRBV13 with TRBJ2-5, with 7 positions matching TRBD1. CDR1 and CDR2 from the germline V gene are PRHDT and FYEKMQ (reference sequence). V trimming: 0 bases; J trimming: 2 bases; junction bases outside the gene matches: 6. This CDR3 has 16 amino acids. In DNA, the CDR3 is TGTGCCAGCAGCTTAGGGGGACAGAGACCTCAAGAGACCCAGTACTTC. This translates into CASSLGGQRPQETQYF.

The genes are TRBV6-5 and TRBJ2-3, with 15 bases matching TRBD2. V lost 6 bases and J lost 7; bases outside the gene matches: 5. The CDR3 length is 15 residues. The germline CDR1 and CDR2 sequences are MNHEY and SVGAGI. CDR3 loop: CASRPGTSGRHTQYF. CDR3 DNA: TGTGCCAGCAGGCCCGGGACTAGCGGGAGGCATACGCAGTATTTT.

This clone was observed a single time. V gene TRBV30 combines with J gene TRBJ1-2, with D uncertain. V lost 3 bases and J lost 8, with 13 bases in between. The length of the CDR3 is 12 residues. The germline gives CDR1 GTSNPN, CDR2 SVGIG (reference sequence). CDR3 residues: CAWSPTMEGYTF. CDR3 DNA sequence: TGTGCCTGGAGCCCAACAATGGAGGGCTACACCTTC.

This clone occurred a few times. DNA for the CDR3: TGTGCCACCAGCAATGGACAGGGGGTAAATCAGCCCCAGCATTTT. Translated: CATSNGQGVNQPQHF. The chain recombines TRBV15 with TRBJ1-5; TRBD1 aligns across 10 bases. Germline CDR1 LNHNV, CDR2 YYDKDF (reference sequence). Trimming removed 4 bases from V and 4 bases from J; junction bases left unmatched: 4. The CDR3 spans 15 residues. The complete variable domain, with remaining parts taken from reference TRBV15 and TRBJ1-5, reads DAMVIQNPRYQVTQFGKPVTLSCSQTLNHNVMYWYQQKSSQAPKLLFHYYDKDFNNEADTPDNFQSRRPNTSFCFLDIRSPGLGDTAMYLCATSNGQGVNQPQHFGDGTRLSIL.

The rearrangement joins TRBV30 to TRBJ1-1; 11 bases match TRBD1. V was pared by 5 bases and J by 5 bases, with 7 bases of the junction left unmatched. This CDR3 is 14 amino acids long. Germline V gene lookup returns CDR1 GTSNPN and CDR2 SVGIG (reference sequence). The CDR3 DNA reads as TGTGCCTGGGACCCGGGACAGGGGGGTACTGAAGCTTTCTTT. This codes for CAWDPGQGGTEAFF.

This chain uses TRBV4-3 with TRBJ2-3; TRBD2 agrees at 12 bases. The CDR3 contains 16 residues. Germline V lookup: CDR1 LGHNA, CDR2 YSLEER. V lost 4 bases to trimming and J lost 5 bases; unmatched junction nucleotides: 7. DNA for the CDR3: TGCGCCAGCAGCCTCCGACTAGCGGGGGCGGTAGATACGCAGTATTTT. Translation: CASSLRLAGAVDTQYF.

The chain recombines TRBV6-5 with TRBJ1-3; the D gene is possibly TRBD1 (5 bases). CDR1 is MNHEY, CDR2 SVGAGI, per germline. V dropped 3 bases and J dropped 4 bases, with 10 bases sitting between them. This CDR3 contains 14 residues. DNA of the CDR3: TGTGCCAGCAGTTATAGGGGTTCGGGAAACACCATATATTTT. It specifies CASSYRGSGNTIYF.

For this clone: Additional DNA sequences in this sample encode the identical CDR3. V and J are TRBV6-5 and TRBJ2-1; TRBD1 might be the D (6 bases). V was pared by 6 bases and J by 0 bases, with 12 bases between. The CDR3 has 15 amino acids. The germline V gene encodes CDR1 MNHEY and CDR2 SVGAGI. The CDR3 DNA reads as TGTGCCAGCAGACCCGGGACAAGCTCCTACAATGAGCAGTTCTTC. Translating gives CASRPGTSSYNEQFF.

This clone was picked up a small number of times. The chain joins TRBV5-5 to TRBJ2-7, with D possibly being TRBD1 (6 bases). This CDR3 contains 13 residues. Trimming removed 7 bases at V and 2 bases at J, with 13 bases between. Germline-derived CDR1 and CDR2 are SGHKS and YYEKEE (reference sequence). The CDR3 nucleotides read TGTGCCAGCTTCGGACAGCGTCCCTACGAGCAGTACTTC. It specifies CASFGQRPYEQYF. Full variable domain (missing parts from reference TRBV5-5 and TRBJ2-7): DAGVTQSPTHLIKTRGQQVTLRCSPISGHKSVSWYQQVLGQGPQFIFQYYEKEERGRGNFPDRFSARQFPNYSSELNVNALLLGDSALYLCASFGQRPYEQYFGPGTRLTVT.

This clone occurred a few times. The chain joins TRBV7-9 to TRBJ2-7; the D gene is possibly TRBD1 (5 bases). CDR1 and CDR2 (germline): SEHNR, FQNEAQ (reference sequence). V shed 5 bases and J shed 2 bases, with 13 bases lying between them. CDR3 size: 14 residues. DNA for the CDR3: TGTGCCAGCAGCCGGACACAAGAAGCCTACGAGCAGTACTTC. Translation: CASSRTQEAYEQYF.

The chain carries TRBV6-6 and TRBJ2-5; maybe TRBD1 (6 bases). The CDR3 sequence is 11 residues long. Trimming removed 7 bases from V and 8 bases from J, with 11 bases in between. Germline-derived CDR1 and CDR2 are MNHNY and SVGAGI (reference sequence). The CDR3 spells CASNQGGTQYF. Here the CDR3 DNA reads TGTGCCAGCAACCAAGGGGGAACCCAGTACTTC.

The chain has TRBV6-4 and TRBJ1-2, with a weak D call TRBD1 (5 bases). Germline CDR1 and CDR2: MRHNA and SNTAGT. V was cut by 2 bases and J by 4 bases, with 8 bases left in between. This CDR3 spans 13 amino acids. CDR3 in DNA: TGTGCCAGCAGTGACCTAACAGGCTATGGCTACACCTTC. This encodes CASSDLTGYGYTF.

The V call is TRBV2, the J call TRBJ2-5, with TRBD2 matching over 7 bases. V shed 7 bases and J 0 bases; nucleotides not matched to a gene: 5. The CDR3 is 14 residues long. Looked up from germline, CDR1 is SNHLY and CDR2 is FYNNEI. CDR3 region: CASTQGGYQETQYF. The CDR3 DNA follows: TGTGCCAGCACCCAGGGAGGGTACCAAGAGACCCAGTACTTC.

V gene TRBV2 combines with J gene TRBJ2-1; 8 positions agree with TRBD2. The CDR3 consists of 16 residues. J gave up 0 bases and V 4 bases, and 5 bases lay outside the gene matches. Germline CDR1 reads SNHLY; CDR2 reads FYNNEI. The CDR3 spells CASSGGAGGSYNEQFF. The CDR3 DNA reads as TGTGCCAGCAGTGGTGGGGCGGGGGGCTCCTACAATGAGCAGTTCTTC.